Below, 15 T cell receptor beta chains from the same sample are listed, as sequenced in a study of blood T cell repertoires in COVID-19. Some clones are missing from TCRdb's copy, which holds only in-frame ones; the method was immunoSEQ multiplex PCR. The sample records about 140,000 clones, roughly 90% being singletons. Sequencing was done on a sample of peripheral blood. These receptors all come from a man in his forties or fifties with active or convalescent COVID-19.

The CDR3 nucleotides read TGTGCCAGCAGCGCGCGGCCAGGGGGCTCAGATACGCAGTATTTT. This sequence encodes CASSARPGGSDTQYF. V usage is TRBV9 and J usage is TRBJ2-3; 8 bases fit TRBD1. CDR3 length: 15 residues. J was trimmed by 4 bases and V by 3 bases; bases with no gene match: 7. Germline lookup yields CDR1 SGDLS and CDR2 YYNGEE.

The chain joins TRBV7-2 to TRBJ2-7; 9 bases agree with TRBD1. The length of the CDR3 is 15 residues. The germline V gene encodes CDR1 SGHTA and CDR2 FQGNSA. Losses at the gene ends were 0 bases for V and 0 bases for J; bases not matched to a gene: 0. CDR3 residues: CASSLAGQGSYEQYF. The CDR3 DNA reads as TGTGCCAGCAGCTTAGCGGGACAGGGCTCCTACGAGCAGTACTTC.

J is TRBJ1-1 and V is TRBV18; TRBD1 matches at 11 bases. The junction had 10 bases not matched to a gene; V was cut back by 1 base and J by 6 bases. This CDR3 is built from 17 residues. Germline V CDR1 and CDR2: KGHSH, LQKENI. CDR3 in DNA: TGTGCCAGCTCACCACAATACCCCGGGACAGGGGGACCTGAAGCTTTCTTT. Protein sequence: CASSPQYPGTGGPEAFF.

This chain uses TRBV10-3 with TRBJ1-2; D unclear. Germline V CDR1 and CDR2: ENHRY, SYGVKD. Trimming took 4 bases from V and 3 from J, leaving 9 bases between them. The CDR3 extends over 13 amino acids. DNA for the CDR3: TGTGCCATCAGTGCCGCGGCGGACTATGGCTACACCTTC. This encodes CAISAAADYGYTF.

A note on this clone: The same CDR3 can be traced to other DNA sequences in this sample. The genes are TRBV24-1 and TRBJ2-1; D gene ambiguous. The CDR3 totals 11 residues. Trimming pared 6 bases from V and 6 bases from J, leaving 5 bases between. Germline CDR1 is KGHDR and CDR2 is SFDVKD. As DNA, the CDR3 is TGTGCCACCAGTCGAGGCAATGAGCAGTTCTTC. Amino acids: CATSRGNEQFF.

In this sample, this clone turned up a few times. The chain combines TRBV28 with TRBJ2-2; TRBD1 matches at 8 bases. V was pared by 4 bases and J by 0 bases, with 4 bases of the junction left unmatched. Germline V gives CDR1 MDHEN, CDR2 SYDVKM. The CDR3 is 16 amino acids. CDR3 sequence (DNA): TGTGCCAGCAGTTCCTCAGGGGGCCCGAACACCGGGGAGCTGTTTTTT. Translated: CASSSSGGPNTGELFF.

The chain couples TRBV4-1 to TRBJ1-5, with TRBD1 identical over 10 bases. The CDR3 sequence is 16 residues long. V dropped 1 base and J dropped 6; count of bases not matched to a gene: 6. Germline CDR1 MGHRA, CDR2 YSYEKL. The CDR3 region is CASSQAGTGDGQPQHF. CDR3 in DNA: TGCGCCAGCAGCCAAGCCGGGACAGGGGACGGTCAGCCCCAGCATTTT.

This chain connects TRBV28 to TRBJ2-1; the match to TRBD2 covers 7 bases. The germline V gene encodes CDR1 MDHEN and CDR2 SYDVKM. V trimming: 4 bases; J trimming: 9 bases; junction bases outside the gene matches: 18. CDR3 length: 17 residues. The chain's CDR3 is CASSYRTSFKVASEQFF. CDR3 in DNA: TGTGCCAGCAGTTATAGGACTAGTTTCAAAGTGGCTAGTGAGCAGTTCTTC.

This rearrangement joins TRBV6-5 to TRBJ2-7, with 7 bases aligning to TRBD2. Germline V lookup: CDR1 MNHEY, CDR2 SVGAGI. The CDR3 is 16 amino acids. The J segment lost 0 bases and the V segment lost 3 bases, leaving 8 bases of the junction unmatched. The CDR3 region has the DNA TGTGCCAGCAGTTATTCTAGCGGAGGGAGCTCCTACGAGCAGTACTTC. Translated, it gives CASSYSSGGSSYEQYF.

The V gene is TRBV5-4, the J gene TRBJ2-2; D perhaps matches TRBD1 (5 bases). The CDR3 loop spans 14 amino acids. Per germline, CDR1 SGHNT and CDR2 YYREEE (reference sequence). Trimming took 1 base from V and 5 from J, leaving 9 bases between them. Written as DNA, the CDR3 is TGTGCCAGCAGCTTGCGGCAGGGAACCGGGGAGCTGTTTTTT. It yields the protein CASSLRQGTGELFF.

The chain links TRBV11-3 to TRBJ1-2; possibly TRBD1 for D (6 bases). The germline V gene encodes CDR1 SGHNT and CDR2 YENEEA. V lost 10 bases and J lost 8, with 20 bases in between. The CDR3 consists of 13 residues. CDR3 amino acids: CATQGSFSGGYTF. CDR3 DNA sequence: TGTGCCACCCAGGGGTCTTTTTCAGGAGGCTACACCTTC.

CDR3 amino acids: CATSDGLGGQTEAFF. The CDR3, as DNA: TGTGCCACCAGTGATGGTTTAGGGGGTCAAACTGAAGCTTTCTTT. The V gene is TRBV24-1, the J gene TRBJ1-1, with D perhaps matching TRBD1 (6 bases). The V and J ends lost 3 bases and 5 bases respectively, with 15 bases between them. The length of the CDR3 is 15 residues. From germline, CDR1 is KGHDR and CDR2 SFDVKD.

The V call is TRBV27, the J call TRBJ2-1; 7 bases are shared with TRBD2. CDR3 length: 15 residues. Trimming removed 5 bases from V and 2 bases from J; junction bases left unmatched: 6. CDR1 MNHEY and CDR2 SMNVEV come from the germline V gene (reference sequence). CDR3 coding DNA: TGTGCCAGCAGTCGTAGCGGGCCCACCTACAATGAGCAGTTCTTC. Translated: CASSRSGPTYNEQFF.

This clone was seen once. The chain combines TRBV30 with TRBJ2-1; 10 bases map to TRBD2. V gave up 2 bases and J gave up 7 bases; unmatched junction bases: 11. In germline, CDR1 is GTSNPN, CDR2 SVGIG (reference sequence). CDR3 length: 16 amino acids. DNA of the CDR3: TGTGCCTGGAGTTCTCGTTCTAGCGGGAGATGGAATGAGCAGTTCTTC. Translation: CAWSSRSSGRWNEQFF. Full variable domain (rest looked up from reference TRBV30 and TRBJ2-1): SQTIHQWPATLVQPVGSPLSLECTVEGTSNPNLYWYRQAAGRGLQLLFYSVGIGQISSEVPQNLSASRPQDRQFILSSKKLLLSDSGFYLCAWSSRSSGRWNEQFFGPGTRLTVL.

This chain connects TRBV19 to TRBJ1-1; D remains unclear. Germline V gene data show CDR1 as LNHDA and CDR2 as SQIVND (reference sequence). Between the trimmed V and J ends, which lost 0 bases and 6 bases, there was a span of 11 bases. The CDR3 is made up of 14 amino acids. In DNA form, the CDR3 reads TGTGCCAGTAGTATAGATCGGGGAGGAGCTGAAGCTTTCTTT. It encodes CASSIDRGGAEAFF.